This T cell receptor beta chain was recorded in a study of quantifying T cell responses using KT2 cells. For the study at large: RNA was reverse transcribed with TCR alpha and beta constant-region primers. General study findings and limits: Very high KT2 spike-in numbers caused saturation in KT2 sequence detection. KT2 clone alpha and beta sequence counts scaled linearly with input KT2 cell number. Detection of KT2 sequences held at the lowest tested level, about one cell per 100,000 PBMC.

A remark on this clonotype: The target antigen is unknown.

The cDNA 3' end received a ligated oligonucleotide with a UMI. An equimolar mix of RC1.1 and RC1.2 primed the beta chain across TRBC1 and TRBC2. TCR alpha and beta chains were handled separately starting at the second PCR. A single record per CDR3 protein comes from TCRdb applying MiXCR to the UMI-ligation and nested PCR reads. This sample has 60,000 or so distinct CDR3 sequences; 9% to 15% occur once, and the top ten carry under 10%. The CDR3 spans 16 residues. V trimming: 5 bases; J trimming: 4 bases; junction bases outside the gene matches: 8. The sequence came from a human donor. The chain links TRBV12-3 or TRBV12-4 to TRBJ2-5; 12 positions match TRBD2. Sequencing input: PBMCs spiked with cells of the T cell clone KT2. DNA for the CDR3: TGTGCCAGCAGTCCCGGACTAGCGGGGTTTGGAGAGACCCAGTACTTC. It yields the protein CASSPGLAGFGETQYF.